This T cell receptor beta chain was identified in a study of CD8 T cells in Susac syndrome. Reverse transcription used about 0.45 to 1 ug RNA and random hexamers. The immunoSEQ assay covered 54 Vbeta and 13 Jbeta segments for CDR3. MiXCR was run by TCRdb on the immunoSEQ multiplex PCR reads, yielding one entry per CDR3 protein. The table has around 200,000 distinct CDR3 sequences, 95% seen once. Sequencing of TCR beta was undertaken in CD8+ and CD4+ T cells derived from blood. TEMRA cells were FACS-enriched and CD8+ and CD4+ T cells negatively isolated. CDR3 size: 13 residues. The germline V and J ends were trimmed by 10 bases and 5 bases, with 12 bases remaining between them. Per the germline V gene, CDR1 is SEHNR and CDR2 is FQNEAQ (reference sequence).

The chain recombines TRBV7-9 with TRBJ1-6; D gene unclear. The receptor's source is a human donor with multiple sclerosis. The sample was CD4+ T cells from PBMCs. This chain's CDR3 is CATRTVDNSPLHF. CDR3 DNA: TGTGCCACTCGGACGGTGGATAATTCACCCCTCCACTTT.